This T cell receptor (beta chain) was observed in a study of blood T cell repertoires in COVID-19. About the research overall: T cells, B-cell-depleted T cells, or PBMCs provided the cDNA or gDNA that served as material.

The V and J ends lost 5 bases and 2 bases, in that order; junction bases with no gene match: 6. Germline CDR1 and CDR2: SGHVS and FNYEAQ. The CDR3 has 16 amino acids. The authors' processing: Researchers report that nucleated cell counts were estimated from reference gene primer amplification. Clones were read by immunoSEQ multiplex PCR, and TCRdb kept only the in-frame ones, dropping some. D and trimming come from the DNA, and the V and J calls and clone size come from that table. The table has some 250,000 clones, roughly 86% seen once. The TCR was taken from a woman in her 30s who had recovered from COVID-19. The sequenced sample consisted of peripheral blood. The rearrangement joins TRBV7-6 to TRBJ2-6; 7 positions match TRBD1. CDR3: CASSPRTGAGANVLTF. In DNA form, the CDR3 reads TGTGCCAGCAGCCCCCGCACAGGGGCTGGGGCCAACGTCCTGACTTTC.